This TCR beta chain emerged from a study of identical twins. The germline V and J ends were trimmed by 6 bases and 3 bases, with 15 bases remaining between them. The CDR3 extends over 13 amino acids. CDR1 and CDR2 from the germline V gene are DFQATT and SNEGSKA (reference sequence). Template switching (which added a universal primer site) was used, and cDNA carried unique molecular identifiers. Using its own MiXCR run on the 5' RACE reads, TCRdb lists one record per CDR3 protein. The sample consists of some 500,000 distinct CDR3 sequences, under 25% of them appearing once. This sample was shared with a second study, whose subject was T cells expressing NK-cell markers. That investigation notes: Of eight sequenced donors, seven were HCMV-seropositive and one HCMV-seronegative. Dominance of the CD3+CD56-NKG2C+ fraction by these clonotypes also held in a handful of donors.

The rearrangement joins TRBV20-1 to TRBJ2-7, with D tentatively TRBD2 (6 bases). The TCR originated in a woman between 18 and 29 years old in good health. The sample consisted of CD4+ T cells sorted from blood. CDR3 sequence reads: CSAEVPGGYEQYF. The DNA of the CDR3 is TGCAGTGCCGAAGTCCCCGGGGGCTACGAGCAGTACTTC.